A single sample is the source of the 32 T cell receptor beta chains below, sequenced in a study of blood T cell repertoires in COVID-19. Only in-frame clones appear in the TCRdb table, and some are missing; sequencing was by immunoSEQ multiplex PCR. Of a few hundred thousand clones in the sample, roughly 87% were seen once. The material sequenced was PBMCs or T cells enriched from blood (not recorded which). These receptors were collected from a young man with acute COVID-19.

The chain carries TRBV28 and TRBJ2-7; D not resolved. The CDR3 sequence is 16 residues long. V lost 5 bases, J lost 3 bases, and 20 bases lay in between. The germline CDR1 and CDR2 sequences are MDHEN and SYDVKM. This CDR3 is CASSHPRAEVFYEQYF. The DNA of the CDR3 is TGTGCCAGCAGTCACCCTAGAGCAGAAGTTTTCTACGAGCAGTACTTC.

The chain links TRBV6-4 to TRBJ2-3, with 10 bases lining up with TRBD2. Germline CDR1 MRHNA, CDR2 SNTAGT. This CDR3 spans 15 amino acids. V trimming: 5 bases; J trimming: 4 bases; junction bases outside the gene matches: 6. The CDR3 sequence: CASSPSGSGADTQYF. DNA of the CDR3: TGTGCCAGCAGTCCTAGCGGGAGCGGGGCAGATACGCAGTATTTT.

The CDR3 is CASSGGQGLETQYF. The CDR3 DNA follows: TGTGCCAGTAGTGGGGGACAGGGGTTGGAGACCCAGTACTTC. The gene calls are TRBV19 and TRBJ2-5; TRBD1 aligns across 10 bases. Germline V lookup: CDR1 LNHDA, CDR2 SQIVND (reference sequence). After removal of 5 bases from V and 5 bases from J, the junction contained 5 bases not matched to a gene. The CDR3 loop spans 14 amino acids.

A single count supports this clone. CDR3 nucleotides: TGTGCCAGCAGTTTACTAGCGGGTCGGGCGGTCTACGAGCAGTACTTC. Amino acid sequence: CASSLLAGRAVYEQYF. The chain combines TRBV27 with TRBJ2-7, with 8 bases identical to TRBD2. The length of the CDR3 is 16 residues. Germline CDR1 MNHEY, CDR2 SMNVEV (reference sequence). Unmatched junction bases numbered 9, after V lost 2 bases and J lost 3 bases.

This chain connects TRBV5-6 to TRBJ1-3, with D perhaps matching TRBD1 (5 bases). CDR1 and CDR2 (germline): SGHDT, YYEEEE. The CDR3 is made up of 15 amino acids. Trimming took 1 base from V and 4 from J, leaving 12 bases between them. The CDR3 loop is CASSLRGTGGNTIYF. CDR3 in DNA: TGTGCCAGCAGCTTGAGGGGTACTGGGGGAAACACCATATATTTT.

The genes are TRBV27 and TRBJ1-6; tentative D call: TRBD1 (6 bases). Germline CDR1 and CDR2: MNHEY and SMNVEV (reference sequence). Deletions cut 7 bases from V and 0 bases from J, with 13 bases between. The CDR3 length is 16 residues. The CDR3 DNA sequence: TGTGCCAGCAAAAGGGGGTTTGGCTCCTATAATTCACCCCTCCACTTT. It translates to CASKRGFGSYNSPLHF.

The chain combines TRBV18 with TRBJ2-5, with D perhaps matching TRBD2 (5 bases). Germline CDR1 and CDR2: KGHSH and LQKENI. This CDR3 spans 15 amino acids. Trimming shortened V by 0 bases and J by 5 bases, and 13 bases separated the two germline ends. The CDR3 is CASSPPEERGETQYF. The DNA for the CDR3 is TGTGCCAGCTCACCACCCGAGGAGCGAGGGGAGACCCAGTACTTC.

This chain joins TRBV1 and TRBJ2-1; the table names TRBD1, a call not compared with the DNA. TRBV1 is deemed a pseudogene. The CDR3 extends over 11 amino acids. Here the CDR3 DNA reads TGCACCAGCAGCGGGCGCAATGAGCAGTTCTTC. Amino acid sequence: CTSSGRNEQFF.

The CDR3 DNA reads TGTGCCAGCAGTGAATATATATCCGGAGACAGAGATGGCTACACCTTC. Its protein product is CASSEYISGDRDGYTF. This chain connects TRBV25-1 to TRBJ1-2; D may be TRBD1 (5 bases). Germline CDR1 is MGHDK and CDR2 is SYGVNS. Trimming stripped 0 bases from V and 6 bases from J, with 17 bases between. The length of the CDR3 is 16 residues.

This clone has only a few counts. V is TRBV19 and J is TRBJ2-7; the match to TRBD1 covers 7 bases. CDR3 length equals 13 residues. Germline assignment: CDR1 LNHDA and CDR2 SQIVND (reference sequence). V gave up 4 bases and J gave up 3 bases; unmatched junction bases: 3. The CDR3: CASSNRGLYEQYF. DNA for the CDR3: TGTGCCAGTAGTAACAGGGGCCTCTACGAGCAGTACTTC.

This rearrangement joins TRBV10-3 to TRBJ2-1; 7 positions match TRBD2. This CDR3 region has 15 residues. CDR1 is ENHRY, CDR2 SYGVKD, per germline. The V and J ends lost 3 bases and 6 bases, in that order; junction bases with no gene match: 8. CDR3 DNA: TGTGCCATCAGTGATGGGCGGGAGCTTAGCAATGAGCAGTTCTTC. This sequence encodes CAISDGRELSNEQFF.

This chain connects TRBV27 to TRBJ2-4; a possible D gene is TRBD2 (5 bases). The germline V and J ends were trimmed by 4 bases and 10 bases, with 20 bases remaining between them. From germline, CDR1 is MNHEY and CDR2 SMNVEV (reference sequence). The CDR3 runs to 15 residues. The CDR3 reads CASSYSGPHRRIQYF. As DNA, the CDR3 is TGTGCCAGCAGTTACTCCGGGCCCCATAGGAGGATTCAGTACTTC.

J is TRBJ2-7 and V is TRBV4-3, with TRBD2 matching over 11 bases. The CDR3 loop spans 15 amino acids. The V segment lost 3 bases and the J segment 4 bases; nucleotides outside the gene matches: 5. The germline CDR1 and CDR2 sequences are LGHNA and YSLEER. The CDR3 region has the DNA TGCGCCAGCAGCCAGGCGGTAGCGGGAGGGTACGAGCAGTACTTC. This encodes CASSQAVAGGYEQYF.

The V gene is TRBV30, the J gene TRBJ1-2; no clear D. V lost 1 base and J 5 bases, leaving 8 bases between the germline ends. The CDR3 length is 12 residues. CDR1 and CDR2 from the germline V gene are GTSNPN and SVGIG (reference sequence). CDR3 protein: CAWSDSWYGYTF. As DNA, the CDR3 is TGTGCCTGGAGTGACTCCTGGTATGGCTACACCTTC.

The chain combines TRBV12-3 or TRBV12-4 with TRBJ1-2; D gene ambiguous. The V end was cut by 1 base, the J end by 8 bases, with 11 bases between. The CDR3 runs to 13 residues. The CDR3 loop reads CASSLERVRGYTF. CDR3 nucleotides: TGTGCCAGCAGTTTAGAGAGGGTTAGGGGCTACACCTTC.

This rearrangement joins TRBV27 to TRBJ1-2; TRBD1 might be the D (6 bases). Germline V gene sequence: CDR1 MNHEY, CDR2 SMNVEV (reference sequence). This CDR3 has 16 residues. V was pared by 4 bases and J by 7 bases, with 22 bases between. The CDR3 spells CASSSGVLISYRGYTF. CDR3 DNA sequence: TGTGCCAGCAGTTCAGGGGTCCTCATCTCCTATCGTGGCTACACCTTC.

This chain joins TRBV3-1 (or the pseudogene TRBV3-2) and TRBJ1-6; the match to TRBD1 covers 8 bases. CDR3 length: 13 residues. V dropped 10 bases and J dropped 5; count of bases not matched to a gene: 4. Per germline, CDR1 LGHDT and CDR2 YNNKEL (reference sequence). CDR3 in amino acids: CATADRDNSPLHF. CDR3 nucleotide sequence: TGTGCCACCGCGGACAGGGATAATTCACCCCTCCACTTT.

The V and J genes are TRBV29-1 and TRBJ1-2, with TRBD1 matching 9 bases. The trim removed 5 bases at V and 7 bases at J, leaving 5 bases unmatched. The germline V gene encodes CDR1 SQVTM and CDR2 ANQGSEA. The CDR3 runs 12 residues. CDR3 in amino acids: CSVTGQGGGYTF. CDR3 sequence (DNA): TGCAGCGTTACGGGACAGGGTGGTGGCTACACCTTC.

The chain is built from TRBV27 and TRBJ1-2; a weak D match, TRBD1 (5 bases). V dropped 3 bases and J dropped 8 bases, with 10 bases sitting between them. Germline CDR1 and CDR2: MNHEY and SMNVEV (reference sequence). This CDR3 is 12 amino acids long. The CDR3 reads CASSLGGDGYTF. The CDR3 DNA is TGTGCCAGCAGTTTGGGGGGGGACGGCTACACCTTC.

The J gene is TRBJ1-1, the V gene TRBV11-2; tentative D call: TRBD1 (6 bases). The CDR3 runs 16 residues. Trimming took off 1 base at V and 0 bases at J, with 12 bases between the two ends. Looked up from germline, CDR1 is SGHAT and CDR2 is FQNNGV. CDR3 in DNA: TGTGCCAGCAGCTTAGGGTGGGCAGGGGTGAACACTGAAGCTTTCTTT. Amino acid sequence: CASSLGWAGVNTEAFF. Drawing the rest from reference TRBV11-2 and TRBJ1-1, the complete variable domain is EAGVAQSPRYKIIEKRQSVAFWCNPISGHATLYWYQQILGQGPKLLIQFQNNGVVDDSQLPKDRFSAERLKGVDSTLKIQPAKLEDSAVYLCASSLGWAGVNTEAFFGQGTRLTVV.

This clone was seen a handful of times. The chain recombines TRBV2 with TRBJ1-1, with TRBD1 identical over 7 bases. With V trimmed by 2 bases and J by 7 bases, 10 bases remained unmatched. CDR3 size: 15 residues. Germline V lookup: CDR1 SNHLY, CDR2 FYNNEI. The CDR3 is CASSEPGTAPLEAFF. The CDR3 DNA is TGTGCCAGCAGTGAACCTGGGACAGCCCCACTTGAAGCTTTCTTT.

This clone was counted once. The chain has TRBV27 and TRBJ1-1; a weak D match, TRBD1 (5 bases). Germline lookup yields CDR1 MNHEY and CDR2 SMNVEV (reference sequence). The CDR3 totals 14 residues. Between the trimmed V and J ends, which lost 5 bases and 6 bases, there was a span of 16 bases. The CDR3 DNA reads TGTGCCAGCAGTGCCTCCCTCCCCAGGGCTGAAGCTTTCTTT. It codes for CASSASLPRAEAFF.

In this sample, this clone turned up a few times. V usage is TRBV27 and J usage is TRBJ2-1; 8 bases match TRBD2. The CDR3 is made up of 14 amino acids. Unmatched junction bases numbered 4, after V lost 6 bases and J lost 3 bases. Germline CDR1 is MNHEY and CDR2 is SMNVEV (reference sequence). The CDR3 spells CASSTSGHYNEQFF. The DNA of the CDR3 is TGTGCCAGCAGCACTAGCGGACACTACAATGAGCAGTTCTTC.

This rearrangement joins TRBV7-9 to TRBJ2-1, with a weak D call TRBD2 (5 bases). The CDR3 has 13 amino acids. V was trimmed by 5 bases and J by 10 bases, leaving 15 bases between them. Looked up from germline, CDR1 is SEHNR and CDR2 is FQNEAQ (reference sequence). Here the CDR3 DNA reads TGTGCCAGCAGCCGCGCCTTAACGGGGGAGCAGTTCTTC. This gives the protein CASSRALTGEQFF.

The chain joins TRBV11-2 to TRBJ2-7; tentatively, D is TRBD2 (5 bases). The V gene lost 5 bases and the J gene lost 5 bases, with 10 bases spanning the gap. Germline lookup yields CDR1 SGHAT and CDR2 FQNNGV. The CDR3 spans 12 residues. The CDR3 spells CASSATTHEQYF. The CDR3, as DNA: TGTGCCAGCAGCGCGACTACTCACGAGCAGTACTTC.

The chain combines TRBV6-2 or TRBV6-3 with TRBJ2-7; 7 positions match TRBD2. Germline assignment: CDR1 MNHEY and CDR2 SVGEGT. The CDR3 covers 15 residues. The J segment lost 6 bases and the V segment lost 2 bases, leaving 10 bases of the junction unmatched. CDR3 sequence (DNA): TGTGCCAGCAGTTACGGCGGTACTAGCGAGGGCGAGCAGTACTTC. It codes for CASSYGGTSEGEQYF.

The chain links TRBV24-1 to TRBJ1-1, with a possible D match to TRBD1 (5 bases). Germline loops: CDR1 KGHDR, CDR2 SFDVKD. The CDR3 length is 15 residues. Trimming removed 5 bases from V and 2 bases from J, with 14 bases in between. This CDR3 is CATSGGHGGNTEAFF. CDR3 nucleotide sequence: TGTGCCACCAGTGGCGGACACGGGGGAAACACTGAAGCTTTCTTT.

This chain connects TRBV30 to TRBJ2-3, with TRBD2 matching 14 bases. Germline assignment: CDR1 GTSNPN and CDR2 SVGIG (reference sequence). V shed 6 bases and J 5 bases; nucleotides not matched to a gene: 7. This CDR3 has 15 residues. Written as DNA, the CDR3 is TGTGCCTGCGGACTAGCGGGAGGTCGCGGAGATACGCAGTATTTT. It codes for CACGLAGGRGDTQYF. The variable domain in full, with the rest retrieved from reference TRBV30 and TRBJ2-3, is SQTIHQWPATLVQPVGSPLSLECTVEGTSNPNLYWYRQAAGRGLQLLFYSVGIGQISSEVPQNLSASRPQDRQFILSSKKLLLSDSGFYLCACGLAGGRGDTQYFGPGTRLTVL.

The chain recombines TRBV12-5 with TRBJ1-6, with D unclear. The length of the CDR3 is 13 residues. Germline assignment: CDR1 LGHNT and CDR2 FRNRAP. V was shortened by 1 base and J by 8 bases, with 6 bases between the two germline ends. CDR3 loop: CASGLGAYSPLHF. The DNA for the CDR3 is TGTGCTAGTGGTTTGGGGGCGTATTCACCCCTCCACTTT.

V gene TRBV10-3 combines with J gene TRBJ2-7; 7 bases are a match to TRBD1. Trimming removed 0 bases from V and 4 bases from J; junction bases left unmatched: 6. CDR3 size: 15 residues. CDR1 is ENHRY and CDR2 is SYGVKD in the germline V gene. CDR3 loop: CAISESTGARYEQYF. The CDR3 nucleotides read TGTGCCATCAGTGAGTCTACAGGGGCAAGGTACGAGCAGTACTTC.

The chain couples TRBV10-2 to TRBJ2-7; no reliable D call. Germline values: CDR1 WSHSY, CDR2 SAAADI. Trimming removed 2 bases from V and 0 bases from J, with 11 bases in between. This CDR3 contains 15 residues. In nucleotides, the CDR3 is TGCGCCAGCAGTGAGCCAGGTTTAGTCTCCTACGAGCAGTACTTC. Residues: CASSEPGLVSYEQYF.

The V gene is TRBV7-9, the J gene TRBJ2-1; the D gene is possibly TRBD2 (6 bases). This CDR3 comprises 14 residues. Germline CDR1 reads SEHNR; CDR2 reads FQNEAQ (reference sequence). Trimming removed 5 bases at V and 6 bases at J, with 14 bases between. The DNA of the CDR3 is TGTGCCAGCAGCCCCCGGGACTTTCGCAATGAGCAGTTCTTC. This gives the protein CASSPRDFRNEQFF. Together with reference TRBV7-9 and TRBJ2-1, the CDR3 gives the full variable domain: DTGVSQNPRHKITKRGQNVTFRCDPISEHNRLYWYRQTLGQGPEFLTYFQNEAQLEKSRLLSDRFSAERPKGSFSTLEIQRTEQGDSAMYLCASSPRDFRNEQFFGPGTRLTVL.